The entry below describes one TCR beta chain. Sample time point: blood at routine non-recurrence follow-up after resection. Unsorted samples of tumor, nontumor lung or frozen PBMC had their whole RNA sequenced. TCRdb analysed the 5' RACE reads with MiXCR anew, one entry per CDR3 protein. The data show about 100,000 distinct CDR3 sequences, with just under 20% seen just once and just over 20% held by the top ten. This sample stems from a study of spatial heterogeneity in lung cancer. Background on the study: In cases with available follow-up PBMC samples, these were sequenced at a median of approximately 2 years after resection.

V was clipped by 0 bases and J by 3 bases, with 12 bases between them. Germline V CDR1 and CDR2: MGHRA, YSYEKL. The CDR3 consists of 15 residues. The chain couples TRBV4-1 to TRBJ2-7; D is possibly TRBD1 or TRBD2 (5 bases each). The sequencing here drew on PBMCs, taken at follow-up. The receptor was isolated from a male donor with early-stage non-small cell lung cancer. The CDR3 protein is CASSQDGTVYYEQYF. CDR3 coding DNA: TGCGCCAGCAGCCAAGATGGGACGGTCTACTACGAGCAGTACTTC.